This TCR beta chain was sequenced for a study of cytomegalovirus exposure and HLA in healthy donors. Study summary: The approximately 100 million unique TCR beta sequences, from about 170 million T cells, were found by an earlier analysis. Regarding the study as a whole: Some V segments, TRBV6-2 and TRBV6-3 among them, were indistinguishable and were therefore excluded.

PCR employed 60 Vbeta and 13 Jbeta primers. In the study's own analysis: A later analysis counted around 80 million unique TCR beta chains, about 11 million shared. TCRdb's copy holds only in-frame clones and misses some; the assay was immunoSEQ multiplex PCR. D and trimming were read from the DNA, whereas the V and J calls and clone size are those reported in that table. The sample yields approximately 200,000 clones, over 75% seen once. Turning to this clone: Its target is not known.

CDR1 and CDR2 from the germline V gene are SGHTA and FQGNSA. V gave up 2 bases and J gave up 0 bases; unmatched junction bases: 6. There are 16 residues in the CDR3. The specimen was PBMCs. The TCR comes from a human donor in good health. The gene calls are TRBV7-2 and TRBJ2-5; 7 nucleotides align to TRBD2. This CDR3 reads CASSLPSGSYQETQYF. The CDR3 nucleotides read TGTGCCAGCAGCTTACCTAGCGGCTCGTACCAAGAGACCCAGTACTTC.